What follows is one T cell receptor (beta chain) and its context. Its antigen is not known. CDR3 length: 13 residues. The V segment lost 11 bases and the J segment 3 bases; nucleotides outside the gene matches: 6. The germline V gene encodes CDR1 ENHRY and CDR2 SYGVKD. The data stem from a study of B cell selection in AIRE deficiency. Study-wide findings and caveats: Patient Tconv cells held 25% to 35% of Treg sequences shared by healthy donors. Patient Tconv and Treg cells showed healthy-like TCRBV usage, CDR3 length, diversity.

The sorted conventional CD4 T cells were gated as CD4+CD127+. The method was immunoSEQ multiplex PCR; TCRdb's version includes in-frame clones alone and lacks a portion of them. Of 20,000 to 25,000 clones detected, approximately 97% appear once; the ten largest clones hold roughly 0.3%. The rearrangement links TRBV10-3 to TRBJ2-2, with TRBD2 matching 7 bases. Sequenced sample: conventional CD4+ T cells sorted from PBMCs. This clonotype was obtained from a human donor with AIRE deficiency. The CDR3 spells CAARGSDTGELFF. The CDR3 region has the DNA TGTGCCGCGCGGGGGTCGGACACCGGGGAGCTGTTTTTT.